These 10 T cell receptor beta chains were all obtained from the same sample, sequenced in a study of graft-versus-host responses after intestinal transplantation. Clones were sequenced by immunoSEQ multiplex PCR, and TCRdb holds only the in-frame ones, with some missing. This table has some 110,000 clones, just under 95% appearing once. No antigen has been identified for these receptors. The sequenced sample was unstimulated CD8+ T cells sorted from spleen or lymph node cells, obtained before transplant. Receptors were obtained from a human donor who was the organ donor for an intestinal transplant.

The chain carries TRBV27 and TRBJ1-1; a possible D gene is TRBD1 (5 bases). Germline CDR1 and CDR2: MNHEY and SMNVEV (reference sequence). The ends were cut back, 5 bases at V and 4 bases at J, with 14 bases in the middle. The CDR3 loop spans 14 amino acids. CDR3 amino acids: CASSVGGLFTEAFF. The CDR3 nucleotides are TGTGCCAGCAGTGTGGGGGGGTTGTTCACTGAAGCTTTCTTT.

J is TRBJ1-1 and V is TRBV13; D gene unclear. CDR3 length: 12 residues. Per the germline V gene, CDR1 is PRHDT and CDR2 is FYEKMQ (reference sequence). Trimming shortened V by 9 bases and J by 5 bases, and 13 bases separated the two germline ends. CDR3 sequence: CASRGVRTEAFF. In DNA, the CDR3 is TGTGCCAGTCGCGGGGTGAGGACTGAAGCTTTCTTT.

J is TRBJ1-1 and V is TRBV27, with D uncertain. Between the trimmed V and J ends, which lost 3 bases and 1 base, there was a span of 6 bases. CDR3 size: 13 residues. Germline CDR1 reads MNHEY; CDR2 reads SMNVEV (reference sequence). The CDR3 coding sequence is TGTGCCAGCAGTTTCTACAGGAACACTGAAGCTTTCTTT. It translates to CASSFYRNTEAFF.

The rearrangement uses TRBV19 and TRBJ2-1; D perhaps matches TRBD2 (6 bases). The CDR3 contains 17 residues. Germline CDR1 LNHDA, CDR2 SQIVND (reference sequence). Deletions cut 3 bases from V and 6 bases from J, with 21 bases between. CDR3 sequence reads: CASSMAHWAGLLNEQFF. In DNA, the CDR3 is TGTGCCAGTAGTATGGCTCATTGGGCGGGATTGCTCAATGAGCAGTTCTTC.

The chain has TRBV6-5 and TRBJ1-2; possibly TRBD1 for D (5 bases). This CDR3 comprises 15 residues. The germline V gene has CDR1 MNHEY and CDR2 SVGAGI. V lost 7 bases, J lost 3 bases, and 18 bases lay in between. The CDR3 spells CASKPRGRWDYGYTF. The CDR3 region has the DNA TGTGCCAGCAAGCCGAGGGGTCGATGGGACTATGGCTACACCTTC.

The chain joins TRBV7-9 to TRBJ2-5; 9 positions match TRBD1. J gave up 5 bases and V 5 bases, and 6 bases lay outside the gene matches. This CDR3 is 14 amino acids long. Germline-derived CDR1 and CDR2 are SEHNR and FQNEAQ (reference sequence). The CDR3 bases are TGTGCCAGCAGCGTGGGACAGGGTCCGGAGACCCAGTACTTC. It yields the protein CASSVGQGPETQYF.

V gene TRBV15 combines with J gene TRBJ2-7, with D possibly being TRBD1 (5 bases). This CDR3 region has 14 residues. In germline, CDR1 is LNHNV, CDR2 YYDKDF (reference sequence). The V end was cut by 0 bases, the J end by 5 bases, with 11 bases between. CDR3 sequence: CATSRDLRADEQYF. CDR3 DNA: TGTGCCACCAGCAGAGATCTCAGGGCCGACGAGCAGTACTTC.

This clone was counted between two and nine times. The rearrangement links TRBV7-9 to TRBJ1-5; 12 bases map to TRBD1. CDR3 size: 16 residues. The germline V gene encodes CDR1 SEHNR and CDR2 FQNEAQ (reference sequence). V shed 0 bases, J shed 6 bases, and the junction held 3 bases outside the gene matches. The CDR3 sequence: CASSLAGTGGRQPQHF. The DNA for the CDR3 is TGTGCCAGCAGCTTAGCCGGGACAGGGGGCCGTCAGCCCCAGCATTTT.

V gene TRBV4-1 combines with J gene TRBJ2-5, with 7 nucleotides matching TRBD2. The CDR3 is made up of 17 amino acids. Trimming at V came to 4 bases and at J to 5 bases, leaving 16 bases not matched to a gene. The V gene's germline CDR1 is MGHRA and CDR2 YSYEKL. The CDR3 DNA reads as TGCGCCAGCAGCCGACAGTTGGGAGCGGGACGGAGCGAGACCCAGTACTTC. This encodes CASSRQLGAGRSETQYF.

The chain carries TRBV5-1 and TRBJ2-5, with a tentative D call TRBD2 (6 bases). The CDR3 contains 16 residues. The ends were cut back, 3 bases at V and 5 bases at J, with 20 bases in the middle. The germline V gene encodes CDR1 SGHRS and CDR2 YFSETQ. In DNA form, the CDR3 reads TGCGCCAGCAGCTCCGGGGGATCGTCCGTATGGGAGACCCAGTACTTC. Protein: CASSSGGSSVWETQYF.